Below, one T cell receptor (beta chain) is given with its context. What antigen it recognizes has not been identified. There are no base qualities to consult, and no much larger clone falls within one base. Hyperthyroidism patients were newly diagnosed, with disease duration under 2 months, and aged 18 to 65 years. Patients with other autoimmune diseases, uncontrolled infections, pregnancy or lactation were excluded. Diagnosis relied on clinical symptoms, serum thyroxine, TRAb, thyroid ultrasound and orbital computed tomography. Trizol reagent was used to extract the total RNA, and its quality was then checked on an Agilent 2100 Bioanalyzer. This sample was taken from a study of Graves' ophthalmopathy and Graves' hyperthyroidism listed by TCRdb under 2018. Broadly, across the study: Stable hyperthyroidism was defined as no progression to ophthalmopathy within 18 months of follow-up. TCR beta repertoire signatures were used to distinguish Graves' ophthalmopathy from Graves' hyperthyroidism and to predict progression to ophthalmopathy. Following sampling, methimazole starting at 30 mg daily was administered to hyperthyroidism patients, and high-dose intravenous methylprednisolone was administered to ophthalmopathy patients. To explore V-J signatures that distinguish ophthalmopathy from hyperthyroidism, a discovery set of more than 90 patients was enrolled, made up of 40 to 45 with ophthalmopathy and under 65 with stable hyperthyroidism. In six or seven hyperthyroidism patients, the T-cell repertoires found in thyroid tissue were compared with those found in blood. An independent validation cohort was composed of some 18 hyperthyroidism patients and around 16 patients who later progressed from hyperthyroidism to ophthalmopathy. In total, approximately 130 blood samples were TCR-sequenced: 40 to 45 ophthalmopathy, some 80 hyperthyroidism and roughly 17 hyperthyroidism-to-ophthalmopathy patients. Beyond this particular receptor, the publication reports: Ophthalmopathy was separated from stable hyperthyroidism by the 13-signature model with around 88% sensitivity and roughly 82% specificity in cross-validation and with 80%/75% in the test set. In validation, the model predicted ophthalmopathy progression with nearly 71% sensitivity and 72.22% specificity; some 13 predicted patients were CT-confirmed with GO in a median of around 6 months. No statistical method was used to predetermine the sample size, and group allocation was not hidden from the investigators. Among expanded thyroid clonotypes with frequency above 0.001, most also showed up in blood, which suggests that blood repertoires may reflect the thyroid immune response.

For repertoire sequencing, the TCR beta CDR3 regions were amplified from RNA transcripts. A first-round RT-PCR used HTBI primers with the Qiagen OneStep RT-PCR kit, followed by a second-round multiplex PCR, size selection and purification. Libraries were sequenced on an Illumina HiSeq2000 using paired-end 100 bp reads. Turning to the authors' computational methods: SOAPnuke was used to process the reads, removing any read that contained adapters or uncalled bases, had a mean Phred below 15, or lacked an exact match to the constant primer or identifier. COPE v1.2.5 was used to merge high-quality paired reads. Each unique nucleotide sequence was defined as a clonotype, and clonotypes were aligned to IMGT TRB V, D and J references with MiTCR v1.1. The analysis was limited to V-J combinations with a frequency above 0.0001, which together covered 99.2% of repertoires. For each V-J combination, a TCR clonal expansion and chaos score was defined as F50 clonal expansion divided by the chaos observed in the TCRdist matrix. Welch's t-statistics and random forest were used to reduce features to about a dozen V-J combinations, which were fed into a naive Bayes classifier. Thyroid-blood repertoire similarity was quantified with the Morisita-Horn index. The public reads were run again by TCRdb, first through fastp at Q25 and then through MiXCR, and only productive beta chains were kept. Duplicate CDR3 protein sequences are folded into a single record with the most common DNA and genes. None of the V and J calls come from the authors' own analysis; TCRdb made them. The sample table holds over a million distinct CDR3 sequences, of which about 40% were seen once. The ten largest clones capture 8.5% to 14% of the sample.

From a lookup of the germline V gene, CDR1 and CDR2 are SGHVS and FQNEAQ. The trim is 5 bases for V and 3 bases for J, with a gap of 13 bases between the germline ends. From cysteine to phenylalanine, the CDR3 is 15 amino acids long. The CDR3 DNA has 45 bases and is translated from base 1. The receptor was isolated from an adult man with Graves' hyperthyroidism. The sequenced sample was peripheral blood or thyroid tissue (not recorded which). The V and J genes are TRBV7-8 and TRBJ1-4, with no reliable assignment of the D segment. For the CDR3, the sequence is CASSPGVGSNEKLFF. Here is the DNA: TGTGCCAGCAGCCCTGGGGTGGGATCTAATGAAAAACTGTTTTTT.